The 21 T cell receptor beta chains reported below all come from one sample, sequenced in a study of T and B cells in COVID-19 patients. Each TRB amplification used roughly 250-550 ng of genomic DNA from blood. TRB rearrangements were amplified by multiplex PCR with BIOMED2 TRB-A/B primers. TCRdb processed the multiplex PCR reads anew with MiXCR; each CDR3 protein has one entry. Of some 8,000 distinct CDR3 sequences in the sample, about 25% were seen once. The sample taken for sequencing was blood. Receptor source: a human donor who had recovered from COVID-19.

Relative to its sample, this clonotype is medium-sized (0.01 to 0.1%). V gene TRBV12-3 or TRBV12-4 combines with J gene TRBJ2-7, with TRBD1 as a possible D gene (8 bases). The CDR3 extends over 14 amino acids. The V end lost 1 base, the J end lost 4 bases, and 11 bases lay between the germline ends. The CDR3 is CASSLVQGGYEQYF. In DNA form, the CDR3 reads TGTGCCAGCAGTTTAGTACAGGGGGGGTACGAGCAGTACTTC.

The chain recombines TRBV7-2 with TRBJ1-4, with TRBD1 identical over 8 bases. This CDR3 comprises 15 residues. The trim removed 7 bases at V and 8 bases at J, leaving 12 bases unmatched. Germline V gene sequence: CDR1 SGHTA, CDR2 FQGNSA. The CDR3 spells CASNRPGTGIEKLFF. Here the CDR3 DNA reads TGTGCCAGCAACAGACCCGGGACAGGAATAGAAAAACTGTTTTTT.

The genes are TRBV12-3 or TRBV12-4 and TRBJ2-7; D possibly corresponds to TRBD1 (6 bases). Trimming shortened V by 6 bases and J by 3 bases, and 15 bases separated the two germline ends. The CDR3 is 14 amino acids. The CDR3 DNA follows: TGTGCCAGCAGCCGAGACAGGACAAACTACGAGCAGTACTTC. This encodes CASSRDRTNYEQYF.

A few counts support this clonotype. V usage is TRBV19 and J usage is TRBJ1-1, with D tentatively TRBD1 (5 bases). Germline V CDR1 and CDR2: LNHDA, SQIVND (reference sequence). The length of the CDR3 is 16 residues. V was cut by 5 bases and J by 6 bases, with 22 bases left in between. The CDR3 reads CASSDLGARRVAEAFF. CDR3 bases: TGTGCCAGTAGTGATTTAGGGGCTCGAAGGGTCGCTGAAGCTTTCTTT.

This clonotype has more than one count but fewer than ten. The chain combines TRBV4-3 with TRBJ1-3; 8 nucleotides match TRBD1. There are 15 residues in the CDR3. Germline values: CDR1 LGHNA, CDR2 YSLEER. V shed 4 bases, J shed 4 bases, and the junction held 6 bases outside the gene matches. Here the CDR3 reads CASSLTGGGGNTIYF. In DNA form, the CDR3 reads TGCGCCAGCAGCCTCACAGGGGGTGGAGGAAACACCATATATTTT.

The chain combines TRBV10-3 with TRBJ1-2; D is undetermined. V was shortened by 2 bases and J by 4 bases, with 17 bases between the two germline ends. This CDR3 spans 16 amino acids. Germline V gene data show CDR1 as ENHRY and CDR2 as SYGVKD. The CDR3 DNA reads TGTGCCATCAGTGAGGGTACCAGGACGAGGAGCTATGGCTACACCTTC. It translates to CAISEGTRTRSYGYTF.

This clonotype was seen only a few times. This chain joins TRBV7-2 and TRBJ2-7; 9 bases map to TRBD2. CDR1 is SGHTA and CDR2 is FQGNSA in the germline V gene. The CDR3 has 16 amino acids. J lost 1 base, V lost 5 bases, and 9 bases had no gene match. The CDR3 is CASSPWGSGSSYEQYF. The CDR3 region has the DNA TGTGCCAGCAGCCCATGGGGTAGCGGGAGTTCCTACGAGCAGTACTTC. Variable domain in full (rest from reference TRBV7-2 and TRBJ2-7): GAGVSQSPSNKVTEKGKDVELRCDPISGHTALYWYRQSLGQGLEFLIYFQGNSAPDKSGLPSDRFSAERTGGSVSTLTIQRTQQEDSAVYLCASSPWGSGSSYEQYFGPGTRLTVT.

This clonotype was found a few times. The V call is TRBV7-9, the J call TRBJ1-4; a possible D gene is TRBD1 (5 bases). Per the germline V gene, CDR1 is SEHNR and CDR2 is FQNEAQ (reference sequence). V dropped 5 bases and J dropped 0 bases, with 13 bases sitting between them. The CDR3 runs to 16 residues. The CDR3 DNA reads TGTGCCAGCAGCCCTCCCACAGGCACAACTAATGAAAAACTGTTTTTT. Encoded protein: CASSPPTGTTNEKLFF.

This clonotype is medium-sized (0.01 to 0.1%) within its sample. CDR3 residues: CASSSPGRLNEQFF. DNA of the CDR3: TGTGCCAGCAGTTCTCCGGGACGCCTCAATGAGCAGTTCTTC. This chain connects TRBV6-2 or TRBV6-3 to TRBJ2-1; D is perhaps TRBD1 or TRBD2 (5 bases each). Trimming stripped 4 bases from V and 6 bases from J, with 13 bases between. The CDR3 runs 14 residues. The germline gives CDR1 MNHEY, CDR2 SVGEGT.

This chain uses TRBV14 with TRBJ1-4; maybe TRBD1 (5 bases). Germline CDR1 is SGHDN and CDR2 is FVKESK. V lost 4 bases to trimming and J lost 8 bases, with 14 bases between them. The CDR3 is 14 amino acids. The CDR3 bases are TGTGCCAGCAGCCTCGGCAGGGTAGGAGAAAAACTGTTTTTT. Its translation is CASSLGRVGEKLFF.

This clonotype was seen repeatedly, ten times or more. The rearrangement uses TRBV6-5 and TRBJ2-5; 7 nucleotides match TRBD2. V dropped 9 bases and J dropped 7; count of bases not matched to a gene: 8. Germline loops: CDR1 MNHEY, CDR2 SVGAGI. The CDR3 runs to 12 residues. This chain's CDR3 is CASWGGEGTQYF. Written as DNA, the CDR3 is TGTGCCAGTTGGGGGGGGGAGGGGACCCAGTACTTC.

The chain combines TRBV20-1 with TRBJ1-6; D ambiguous. V was trimmed by 5 bases and J by 0 bases, leaving 11 bases between them. From germline, CDR1 is DFQATT and CDR2 SNEGSKA (reference sequence). The CDR3 sequence is 15 residues long. For the CDR3, the DNA is TGCAGTGCTCCCCCGCCGAGCTCCTATAATTCACCCCTCCACTTT. This encodes CSAPPPSSYNSPLHF.

In regard to this clonotype: One end of the junction fails to match germline, which may point to a read error. CDR3 in amino acids: CASSLKGLPTDKQYF. The CDR3, as DNA: TGTGCCAGCAGCCTTAAAGGACTGCCCACAGATAAGCAGTATTTT. The gene calls are TRBV7-3 and TRBJ2-3; perhaps TRBD2 as D (5 bases). CDR1 SGHTA and CDR2 FQGTGA come from the germline V gene. The CDR3 runs 15 residues. The complete variable domain, with remaining parts taken from reference TRBV7-3 and TRBJ2-3, reads GAGVSQTPSNKVTEKGKYVELRCDPISGHTALYWYRQSLGQGPEFLIYFQGTGAADDSGLPNDRFFAVRPEGSVSTLKIQRTERGDSAVYLCASSLKGLPTDKQYFGPGTRLTVL.

In this sample, this clonotype turned up once. This rearrangement joins TRBV5-4 to TRBJ2-5; 10 nucleotides match TRBD1. The CDR3 runs to 15 residues. Germline lookup yields CDR1 SGHNT and CDR2 YYREEE (reference sequence). V lost 1 base and J lost 3; bases outside the gene matches: 3. The CDR3 here is CASSLWTGGEETQYF. Here the CDR3 DNA reads TGTGCCAGCAGCTTGTGGACAGGGGGGGAAGAGACCCAGTACTTC.

In DNA, the CDR3 is TGTGCCAGTAGTCCAGGACTAGCGGGGGGCTCAGGGACCCAGTACTTC. Its protein is CASSPGLAGGSGTQYF. The chain couples TRBV19 to TRBJ2-5; the match to TRBD2 covers 14 bases. Germline trimming cut 5 bases from V and 7 bases from J; bases unmatched to any gene: 9. This CDR3 is 16 amino acids long. Germline assignment: CDR1 LNHDA and CDR2 SQIVND (reference sequence).

Here the CDR3 DNA reads TGTGCCAGCAAACAGGGCGTTGATGAGCAGTTCTTC. Amino acids: CASKQGVDEQFF. The rearrangement joins TRBV28 to TRBJ2-1; D is perhaps TRBD1 (6 bases). The CDR3 runs to 12 residues. The germline CDR1 and CDR2 sequences are MDHEN and SYDVKM. V lost 7 bases, J lost 8 bases, and 12 bases lay in between.

There are a few counts of this clonotype. This chain links TRBV4-2 with TRBJ1-1, with D unresolved. The CDR3 sequence is 12 residues long. From germline, CDR1 is LGHNA and CDR2 YNFKEQ. Trimming cost V 0 bases and J 7 bases, with 6 bases left between them. The CDR3 DNA follows: TGTGCCAGCAGCCAAGATTGGGGTGAAGCTTTCTTT. The encoded protein is CASSQDWGEAFF.

A few counts support this clonotype. The chain combines TRBV6-2 or TRBV6-3 with TRBJ2-1, with 11 bases that match TRBD2. This CDR3 region has 16 residues. V lost 6 bases to trimming and J lost 0 bases; unmatched junction nucleotides: 4. Germline CDR1 and CDR2: MNHEY and SVGEGT. Here the CDR3 reads CASRPLAGGSYNEQFF. As DNA, the CDR3 is TGTGCCAGCAGACCTCTAGCGGGGGGCTCCTACAATGAGCAGTTCTTC.

The table lists this clonotype with a few counts. The gene calls are TRBV20-1 and TRBJ2-6; D is uncertain. Germline assignment: CDR1 DFQATT and CDR2 SNEGSKA (reference sequence). V lost 0 bases, J lost 4 bases, and 4 bases lay in between. The CDR3 sequence is 13 residues long. The CDR3 spells CSARDPGANVLTF. CDR3 coding DNA: TGCAGTGCTAGAGATCCCGGGGCCAACGTCCTGACTTTC.

This clonotype appeared many times. The gene calls are TRBV27 and TRBJ1-1, with 8 positions matching TRBD1. The CDR3 spans 14 residues. Germline CDR1 MNHEY, CDR2 SMNVEV (reference sequence). The trim removed 6 bases at V and 0 bases at J, leaving 3 bases unmatched. In DNA, the CDR3 is TGTGCCAGCAGACTGGGACAGGTGAACACTGAAGCTTTCTTT. Translated: CASRLGQVNTEAFF.

V usage is TRBV27 and J usage is TRBJ2-3, with D unresolved. This CDR3 is 14 amino acids long. The germline gives CDR1 MNHEY, CDR2 SMNVEV (reference sequence). V was pared by 0 bases and J by 1 base, with 5 bases between. This CDR3 reads CASSLSAGTDTQYF. As DNA, the CDR3 is TGTGCCAGCAGTTTATCCGCGGGCACAGATACGCAGTATTTT.